These 20 T cell receptor beta chains were sequenced from one sample in a study of blood T cell repertoires in COVID-19. Measured with immunoSEQ multiplex PCR; TCRdb has only the in-frame clones, and not every one. The repertoire holds more than 95,000 clones, with around 81% as singletons. Sample: peripheral blood. These receptors came from a man aged 60 to 69 with acute or convalescent COVID-19.

CDR3 sequence reads: CASSPGQPGGYTF. The CDR3 nucleotides read TGTGCCAGCAGCCCTGGACAGCCCGGTGGCTACACCTTC. The chain has TRBV13 and TRBJ1-2; perhaps TRBD1 as D (6 bases). The ends were cut back, 5 bases at V and 7 bases at J, with 14 bases in the middle. Germline CDR1 is PRHDT and CDR2 is FYEKMQ (reference sequence). The CDR3 has 13 amino acids.

This chain connects TRBV5-1 to TRBJ2-4; D is possibly TRBD2 (6 bases). V was clipped by 0 bases and J by 3 bases, with 7 bases between them. The CDR3 totals 14 residues. Germline V gives CDR1 SGHRS, CDR2 YFSETQ. The DNA for the CDR3 is TGCGCCAGCAGCTTGGCCGGGAGCAAAAACATTCAGTACTTC. It specifies CASSLAGSKNIQYF.

This clone was picked up one time. This chain links TRBV7-9 with TRBJ1-2; D is possibly TRBD1 (6 bases). The length of the CDR3 is 13 residues. Germline V gives CDR1 SEHNR, CDR2 FQNEAQ (reference sequence). Trimming removed 5 bases at V and 8 bases at J, with 15 bases between. CDR3 bases: TGTGCCAGCAGCCAGACAGGTCTATGGGGCTACACCTTC. It yields the protein CASSQTGLWGYTF.

The rearrangement joins TRBV19 to TRBJ1-2; TRBD1 agrees at 8 bases. The CDR3 consists of 15 residues. The J segment lost 7 bases and the V segment lost 5 bases, leaving 12 bases of the junction unmatched. From germline, CDR1 is LNHDA and CDR2 SQIVND (reference sequence). The CDR3 here is CASSPAIGTGGGYTF. The CDR3 DNA reads as TGTGCCAGTAGTCCTGCCATCGGGACAGGTGGTGGCTACACCTTC.

The chain employs TRBV10-3 and TRBJ2-7, with TRBD1 identical over 9 bases. The J segment lost 4 bases and the V segment lost 3 bases, leaving 7 bases of the junction unmatched. This CDR3 comprises 15 residues. CDR1 and CDR2 from the germline V gene are ENHRY and SYGVKD. In DNA, the CDR3 is TGTGCCATCAGTGACTCCGGGACAGGGATGTACGAGCAGTACGTC. Protein: CAISDSGTGMYEQYV.

The CDR3 DNA reads as TGTGCCAGCAGTCTTCGGCGGGGGGGTTACGAGCAGTACTTC. It encodes CASSLRRGGYEQYF. The chain carries TRBV2 and TRBJ2-7; 9 bases are shared with TRBD2. CDR3 size: 14 residues. Germline V gene sequence: CDR1 SNHLY, CDR2 FYNNEI. J was trimmed by 4 bases and V by 5 bases; bases with no gene match: 6.

This chain connects TRBV6-5 to TRBJ1-4; D gene unclear. The CDR3 is made up of 12 amino acids. Trimming left V 5 bases short and J 9 bases short, with 10 bases between. Germline CDR1 and CDR2: MNHEY and SVGAGI. The CDR3 region is CASSPMEQKLFF. The DNA for the CDR3 is TGTGCCAGCAGTCCCATGGAGCAAAAACTGTTTTTT.

This clone appeared once. For the CDR3, the DNA is TGTGCCAGCAGCTTAGGAGGAAATCGCGAGCAGTACTTC. Translation gives CASSLGGNREQYF. The chain carries TRBV11-3 and TRBJ2-7, with D hard to call. The CDR3 totals 13 residues. CDR1 is SGHNT, CDR2 YENEEA, per germline. V was clipped by 1 base and J by 6 bases, with 10 bases between them.

The chain couples TRBV5-6 to TRBJ2-1; TRBD1 aligns across 9 bases. V shed 3 bases and J 0 bases; nucleotides not matched to a gene: 1. The CDR3 has 15 amino acids. The germline V gene has CDR1 SGHDT and CDR2 YYEEEE. The chain's CDR3 is CASSSGQGSYNEQFF. Written as DNA, the CDR3 is TGTGCCAGCAGCTCGGGACAGGGCTCCTACAATGAGCAGTTCTTC. Using reference TRBV5-6 and TRBJ2-1 for the parts outside the CDR3, the full variable domain is DAGVTQSPTHLIKTRGQQVTLRCSPKSGHDTVSWYQQALGQGPQFIFQYYEEEERQRGNFPDRFSGHQFPNYSSELNVNALLLGDSALYLCASSSGQGSYNEQFFGPGTRLTVL.

This chain connects TRBV9 to TRBJ1-1, with D possibly being TRBD1 (6 bases). V shed 4 bases and J shed 0 bases, with 10 bases lying between them. The CDR3 extends over 14 amino acids. In germline, CDR1 is SGDLS, CDR2 YYNGEE. CDR3 nucleotides: TGTGCCAGCAGCCCTGGGACATTGAACACTGAAGCTTTCTTT. This gives the protein CASSPGTLNTEAFF.

The chain links TRBV5-1 to TRBJ2-3; no clear D gene. Germline V gives CDR1 SGHRS, CDR2 YFSETQ. Trimming took off 7 bases at V and 0 bases at J, with 9 bases between the two ends. The CDR3 spans 13 residues. CDR3 nucleotide sequence: TGCGCCAGCCAGCAGGAAAGCACAGATACGCAGTATTTT. Translation gives CASQQESTDTQYF.

For the CDR3, the DNA is TGTGCCAGCAGTTACTCGATAGCGGCTAGCACAGATACGCAGTATTTT. Translating gives CASSYSIAASTDTQYF. This chain joins TRBV6-5 and TRBJ2-3, with D possibly being TRBD2 (6 bases). Trimming removed 0 bases from V and 0 bases from J, with 10 bases in between. Germline loops: CDR1 MNHEY, CDR2 SVGAGI. The CDR3 runs to 16 residues.

V is TRBV9 and J is TRBJ2-7; D remains unclear. Germline CDR1 reads SGDLS; CDR2 reads YYNGEE. V lost 0 bases, J lost 3 bases, and 7 bases lay in between. CDR3 size: 13 residues. CDR3 sequence reads: CASSVGAYYEQYF. CDR3 DNA sequence: TGTGCCAGCAGCGTAGGGGCGTACTACGAGCAGTACTTC.

CDR3 region: CASSRTSGSDEQFF. The CDR3 nucleotides read TGTGCCAGCAGCCGGACTAGCGGGAGTGATGAGCAGTTCTTC. V gene TRBV3-1 (or the pseudogene TRBV3-2) combines with J gene TRBJ2-1; TRBD2 aligns across 13 bases. The trim removed 4 bases at V and 8 bases at J, leaving 2 bases unmatched. CDR1 and CDR2 from the germline V gene are LGHDT and YNNKEL (reference sequence). This CDR3 region has 14 residues.

This clone was counted once. V and J are TRBV5-6 and TRBJ1-2, with 7 nucleotides matching TRBD1. Germline assignment: CDR1 SGHDT and CDR2 YYEEEE. CDR3 size: 14 residues. The V segment lost 4 bases and the J segment 3 bases; nucleotides outside the gene matches: 6. The CDR3 DNA reads as TGTGCCAGCAGCCCCGGGACAGTTCACTATGGCTACACCTTC. Translation gives CASSPGTVHYGYTF.

This sequence joins TRBV6-4 and TRBJ1-1, with TRBD1 matching 7 bases. CDR3 length: 13 residues. The germline V gene encodes CDR1 MRHNA and CDR2 SNTAGT. With V trimmed by 6 bases and J by 10 bases, 11 bases remained unmatched. CDR3 bases: TGTGCCAGCAGCCCGGGACAGCAGTCGGCAGCTTTCTTT. Amino acids: CASSPGQQSAAFF.

The chain is built from TRBV4-2 and TRBJ2-7, with 7 bases that match TRBD1. This CDR3 is built from 16 residues. V lost 1 base to trimming and J lost 0 bases; unmatched junction nucleotides: 6. The germline V gene encodes CDR1 LGHNA and CDR2 YNFKEQ. CDR3 in amino acids: CASSQAGTALSYEQYF. CDR3 sequence (DNA): TGTGCCAGCAGCCAAGCCGGGACAGCGCTCTCCTACGAGCAGTACTTC.

The genes are TRBV30 and TRBJ1-5; 12 bases map to TRBD1. This CDR3 spans 17 amino acids. The trim removed 2 bases at V and 1 base at J, leaving 6 bases unmatched. Germline lookup yields CDR1 GTSNPN and CDR2 SVGIG (reference sequence). The CDR3 region has the DNA TGTGCCTGGAGTTCCGGGACAGGGGGCTGGAGCAATCAGCCCCAGCATTTT. Translating it yields CAWSSGTGGWSNQPQHF.

The chain combines TRBV15 with TRBJ2-1; TRBD2 aligns across 8 bases. The CDR3 spans 16 residues. The junction had 1 base not matched to a gene; V was cut back by 0 bases and J by 0 bases. Germline CDR1 is LNHNV and CDR2 is YYDKDF (reference sequence). CDR3 in DNA: TGTGCCACCAGCAGAGAGAGCGGGAGCTCCTACAATGAGCAGTTCTTC. Translating gives CATSRESGSSYNEQFF. Using reference TRBV15 and TRBJ2-1 for the parts outside the CDR3, the full variable domain is DAMVIQNPRYQVTQFGKPVTLSCSQTLNHNVMYWYQQKSSQAPKLLFHYYDKDFNNEADTPDNFQSRRPNTSFCFLDIRSPGLGDTAMYLCATSRESGSSYNEQFFGPGTRLTVL.

The chain couples TRBV5-1 to TRBJ1-2; no clear D gene. Trimming pared 0 bases from V and 8 bases from J, leaving 11 bases between. Germline values: CDR1 SGHRS, CDR2 YFSETQ. The CDR3 sequence is 13 residues long. The chain's CDR3 is CASSLEGAWGYTF. Here the CDR3 DNA reads TGCGCCAGCAGCTTGGAGGGAGCCTGGGGCTACACCTTC.